This paragraph reports one T cell receptor (beta chain). Its antigen is unknown. The CDR3 extends over 13 amino acids. V lost 2 bases, J lost 5 bases, and 10 bases lay in between. CDR1 is SGHRS and CDR2 is YFSETQ in the germline V gene. This record belongs to a study of T cells after yellow fever vaccination. Study findings and constraints: Post-booster samples contained most primary-vaccination clones (roughly 96% CD4, almost 90% CD8).

Production of TCR cDNA was by 5'RACE template switching, which also added a universal primer site and UMIs. From the 5' RACE reads, TCRdb called clonotypes with MiXCR, one entry per CDR3 protein. The data hold about 630,000 distinct CDR3 sequences, with roughly an eighth observed a single time. The sample was PBMCs, taken on the day of the yellow fever booster vaccination. The chain carries TRBV5-1 and TRBJ2-5, with D tentatively TRBD1 or TRBD2 (5 bases each). The origin of this receptor is a man aged 30-40 years who received the YFV17D yellow fever vaccine. The CDR3 here is CASSFIGAETQYF. In nucleotides, the CDR3 is TGCGCCAGCAGCTTTATCGGGGCGGAGACCCAGTACTTC. Supplemented by reference TRBV5-1 and TRBJ2-5, the full variable domain reads KAGVTQTPRYLIKTRGQQVTLSCSPISGHRSVSWYQQTPGQGLQFLFEYFSETQRNKGNFPGRFSGRQFSNSRSEMNVSTLELGDSALYLCASSFIGAETQYFGPGTRLLVL.